These 8 T cell receptor beta chains were sequenced from one sample in a study of T-cell reconstitution after alpha-beta-depleted transplantation in children. The authors prepared the TCRbeta library with unique molecular identifiers. From the PCR reads, TCRdb called clonotypes with MiXCR, one entry per CDR3 protein. The profile shows about 580,000 distinct CDR3 sequences, around 27% of them singletons. The sample in question was PBMCs, obtained before TCRalphabeta/CD19-depleted stem cell transplant. These receptors originate from a boy less than two years old with Wiskott-Aldrich syndrome, due to receive a stem cell transplant.

This chain joins TRBV7-2 and TRBJ2-1; no firm D call. This CDR3 has 15 residues. V lost 5 bases to trimming and J lost 2 bases, with 13 bases between them. CDR1 and CDR2 from the germline V gene are SGHTA and FQGNSA. The CDR3 sequence: CASSPSEVPYNEQFF. In nucleotides, the CDR3 is TGTGCCAGCAGCCCCTCCGAGGTACCCTACAATGAGCAGTTCTTC.

The chain joins TRBV7-2 to TRBJ1-2; D is uncertain. CDR1 is SGHTA and CDR2 is FQGNSA in the germline V gene. V was shortened by 1 base and J by 0 bases, with 9 bases between the two germline ends. CDR3 length: 15 residues. The CDR3 region is CASSLVSDTNYGYTF. The CDR3 region has the DNA TGTGCCAGCAGCTTAGTTTCCGATACTAACTATGGCTACACCTTC.

The chain carries TRBV29-1 and TRBJ2-2; 9 bases map to TRBD1. Germline lookup yields CDR1 SQVTM and CDR2 ANQGSEA. The length of the CDR3 is 15 residues. After removal of 2 bases from V and 3 bases from J, the junction contained 4 bases not matched to a gene. The CDR3 DNA is TGCAGCGTTGAAAACAGGGGGCGCGACACCGGGGAGCTGTTTTTT. Amino acids: CSVENRGRDTGELFF.

This clonotype came up many times. The chain joins TRBV28 to TRBJ2-3, with D possibly TRBD1 on 6 matching bases. V lost 2 bases, J lost 2 bases, and 11 bases lay in between. Germline V CDR1 and CDR2: MDHEN, SYDVKM. The CDR3 length is 15 residues. The CDR3 region is CASSLRQVSTDTQYF. The CDR3 region has the DNA TGTGCCAGCAGTTTAAGACAGGTGTCCACAGATACGCAGTATTTT.

V is TRBV5-1 and J is TRBJ2-7; tentative D call: TRBD2 (5 bases). The CDR3 loop spans 13 amino acids. The germline gives CDR1 SGHRS, CDR2 YFSETQ. V shed 5 bases and J shed 4 bases, with 13 bases lying between them. The chain's CDR3 is CASRRRTEYEQYF. The CDR3 coding sequence is TGCGCCAGCAGGAGGAGGACCGAATACGAGCAGTACTTC.

This clonotype was detected only a few times. The V and J genes are TRBV28 and TRBJ2-7; TRBD1 aligns across 7 bases. The germline gives CDR1 MDHEN, CDR2 SYDVKM. The ends lost 5 bases at V and 0 bases at J; junction bases unmatched: 7. The CDR3 covers 15 residues. The DNA for the CDR3 is TGTGCCAGCAGTCCGCCGGACAGGTACTCCTACGAGCAGTACTTC. Its protein product is CASSPPDRYSYEQYF.

This clonotype was detected a few times. CDR3 DNA sequence: TGTGCCAGCAGTTTGGCCAGGGGGACAGGACCAAGTCAGCCCCAGCATTTT. It yields the protein CASSLARGTGPSQPQHF. This sequence joins TRBV12-3 or TRBV12-4 and TRBJ1-5, with 8 bases matching TRBD1. CDR3 length: 17 residues. The trim removed 3 bases at V and 6 bases at J, leaving 13 bases unmatched.

This chain joins TRBV13 and TRBJ2-2; no definite D call. Per the germline V gene, CDR1 is PRHDT and CDR2 is FYEKMQ (reference sequence). This CDR3 spans 14 amino acids. The V gene lost 3 bases and the J gene lost 5 bases, with 10 bases spanning the gap. The CDR3 reads CASSFPARTGELFF. The CDR3 bases are TGTGCCAGCAGCTTTCCCGCGAGGACCGGGGAGCTGTTTTTT.